Presented here are 29 T cell receptor beta chains from one specimen sequenced in a study of cytomegalovirus exposure and HLA in healthy donors. The method was immunoSEQ multiplex PCR; TCRdb's version includes in-frame clones alone and lacks a portion of them. Counted here are 200,000 or so clones, roughly 85% occurring once; the ten biggest clones make up roughly 5.4%. Sequencing was done on a sample of PBMCs. The receptors were gathered from a woman younger than 35 in good health and CMV-seronegative.

J is TRBJ1-1 and V is TRBV6-1, with TRBD1 identical over 8 bases. CDR1 is MNHNS and CDR2 is SASEGT in the germline V gene. The junction had 5 bases not matched to a gene; V was cut back by 7 bases and J by 1 base. The CDR3 runs to 14 residues. CDR3 in amino acids: CASTPRGQNTEAFF. CDR3 nucleotides: TGTGCCAGCACCCCCAGGGGGCAGAACACTGAAGCTTTCTTT.

The V call is TRBV28, the J call TRBJ1-1, with D unclear. Germline V gene sequence: CDR1 MDHEN, CDR2 SYDVKM. Deletions cut 5 bases from V and 0 bases from J, with 7 bases between. The CDR3 is made up of 13 amino acids. CDR3 coding DNA: TGTGCCAGCAGTCGACTTTTGAACACTGAAGCTTTCTTT. Protein product: CASSRLLNTEAFF. Looking up the rest from reference TRBV28 and TRBJ1-1 gives the full variable domain: DVKVTQSSRYLVKRTGEKVFLECVQDMDHENMFWYRQDPGLGLRLIYFSYDVKMKEKGDIPEGYSVSREKKERFSLILESASTNQTSMYLCASSRLLNTEAFFGQGTRLTVV.

This chain joins TRBV7-3 and TRBJ2-7; TRBD2 aligns across 7 bases. Germline V gene data show CDR1 as SGHTA and CDR2 as FQGTGA. This CDR3 is built from 14 residues. V lost 10 bases, J lost 0 bases, and 9 bases stayed unmatched. This CDR3 reads CATARGGSSYEQYF. CDR3 DNA sequence: TGTGCCACCGCCCGGGGAGGGAGCTCCTACGAGCAGTACTTC.

For the CDR3, the DNA is TGTGCCAGCAGCGTGGACAGGGTGAACACCGGGGAGCTGTTTTTT. Its protein is CASSVDRVNTGELFF. This chain connects TRBV9 to TRBJ2-2, with TRBD1 matching over 8 bases. This CDR3 spans 15 amino acids. V dropped 2 bases and J dropped 1; count of bases not matched to a gene: 1. Looked up from germline, CDR1 is SGDLS and CDR2 is YYNGEE.

The chain combines TRBV4-1 with TRBJ1-1; 7 nucleotides agree with TRBD1. The CDR3 has 16 residues. V lost 3 bases to trimming and J lost 1 base; unmatched junction nucleotides: 8. CDR1 is MGHRA and CDR2 is YSYEKL in the germline V gene. In DNA, the CDR3 is TGCGCCAGCAGCCACGAACCGACAGGGACGAACACTGAAGCTTTCTTT. This translates into CASSHEPTGTNTEAFF.

On this clone itself: The germline gene is not matched at one end of the junction; a read error may be the cause. The chain uses TRBV4-1 and TRBJ2-7; D is ambiguous. CDR1 and CDR2 (germline): MGHRA, YSYEKL. There are 19 residues in the CDR3. The CDR3, as DNA: TGCGCCAGCAGTCAAGGAGCCCTTTTTGGTGGAAGCAGCTCCTACGAGCAGTACTTC. Its protein is CASSQGALFGGSSSYEQYF.

This clone has at least ten counts. The chain couples TRBV5-6 to TRBJ2-3; maybe TRBD1 (7 bases). The CDR3 contains 15 residues. The V end was cut by 0 bases, the J end by 5 bases, with 13 bases between. CDR1 SGHDT and CDR2 YYEEEE come from the germline V gene. The CDR3 bases are TGTGCCAGCAGCTTGGACAGGGGAGGAGGAGATACGCAGTATTTT. Protein product: CASSLDRGGGDTQYF.

The chain recombines TRBV29-1 with TRBJ2-5, with TRBD2 identical over 10 bases. The V segment lost 5 bases and the J segment 4 bases; nucleotides outside the gene matches: 4. Germline V gene sequence: CDR1 SQVTM, CDR2 ANQGSEA. This CDR3 is 13 amino acids long. CDR3 in DNA: TGCAGCGTTCCTAGCGGGAGTATAGAGACCCAGTACTTC. Translation gives CSVPSGSIETQYF.

CDR3 residues: CASSLSGHEQFF. The CDR3 bases are TGTGCCAGCAGTTTATCGGGGCATGAGCAGTTCTTC. The chain has TRBV28 and TRBJ2-1; D might be TRBD1 or TRBD2, each matching 5 bases. Trimming left V 1 base short and J 8 bases short, with 6 bases between. The CDR3 extends over 12 amino acids. Germline V gene sequence: CDR1 MDHEN, CDR2 SYDVKM.

The CDR3 is CASSGGGPLSNQPQHF. The DNA for the CDR3 is TGTGCCAGCAGTGGGGGGGGGCCTTTGAGCAATCAGCCCCAGCATTTT. This chain joins TRBV2 and TRBJ1-5, with TRBD1 as a possible D gene (6 bases). This CDR3 region has 16 residues. The V gene lost 4 bases and the J gene lost 1 base, with 14 bases spanning the gap. Germline CDR1 reads SNHLY; CDR2 reads FYNNEI.

The CDR3 reads CASSSGLAGTNTGELFF. CDR3 coding DNA: TGTGCCAGCAGCTCGGGACTAGCGGGGACGAACACCGGGGAGCTGTTTTTT. The chain is built from TRBV11-2 and TRBJ2-2; 13 bases map to TRBD2. Germline V gene sequence: CDR1 SGHAT, CDR2 FQNNGV. The CDR3 spans 17 residues. V dropped 4 bases and J dropped 0; count of bases not matched to a gene: 2.

This chain links TRBV6-5 with TRBJ1-1; D is ambiguous. Germline loops: CDR1 MNHEY, CDR2 SVGAGI. The CDR3 has 15 residues. Trimming took 0 bases from V and 0 from J, leaving 8 bases between them. The CDR3 DNA reads as TGTGCCAGCAGTTACTCGAGCCTGATGAACACTGAAGCTTTCTTT. Its translation is CASSYSSLMNTEAFF.

This rearrangement joins TRBV27 to TRBJ2-3; 7 bases agree with TRBD2. Germline CDR1 reads MNHEY; CDR2 reads SMNVEV (reference sequence). V trimming: 2 bases; J trimming: 1 base; junction bases outside the gene matches: 3. The CDR3 runs 15 residues. For the CDR3, the DNA is TGTGCCAGCAGTTTACTAGCGGAGCGCACAGATACGCAGTATTTT. This codes for CASSLLAERTDTQYF.

The chain employs TRBV30 and TRBJ2-3; TRBD2 matches at 9 bases. Trimming took 3 bases from V and 0 from J; bases not matched to a gene: 4. The CDR3 runs to 15 residues. The germline V gene has CDR1 GTSNPN and CDR2 SVGIG (reference sequence). CDR3 nucleotide sequence: TGTGCCTGGAGCGCGGGAGGGGCGAGCACAGATACGCAGTATTTT. It translates to CAWSAGGASTDTQYF.

CDR3 loop: CASSFRGDGELFF. For the CDR3, the DNA is TGTGCCAGCAGCTTTCGGGGGGACGGGGAGCTGTTTTTT. The chain has TRBV7-7 and TRBJ2-2; 7 bases align to TRBD2. Trimming at V came to 3 bases and at J to 7 bases, leaving 2 bases not matched to a gene. This CDR3 contains 13 residues. In germline, CDR1 is SSHAT, CDR2 FNYEAQ (reference sequence).

J is TRBJ1-1 and V is TRBV25-1, with D possibly being TRBD1 (5 bases). The CDR3 runs 13 residues. Per the germline V gene, CDR1 is MGHDK and CDR2 is SYGVNS. Between the trimmed V and J ends, which lost 5 bases and 2 bases, there was a span of 9 bases. CDR3 sequence (DNA): TGTGCCAGCAGTCCCCAGGGAAACACTGAAGCTTTCTTT. It codes for CASSPQGNTEAFF.

The V gene is TRBV6-5, the J gene TRBJ1-5; D not resolved. Trimming removed 5 bases from V and 5 bases from J, with 4 bases in between. Germline V CDR1 and CDR2: MNHEY, SVGAGI. This CDR3 contains 11 residues. The CDR3 region has the DNA TGTGCCAGCAGTGACCATCAGCCCCAGCATTTT. Translated, it gives CASSDHQPQHF.

This clone was recorded a few times. The V and J genes are TRBV5-1 and TRBJ1-5, with D possibly being TRBD1 (6 bases). Germline V gives CDR1 SGHRS, CDR2 YFSETQ. The CDR3 length is 14 residues. V gave up 8 bases and J gave up 2 bases, with 14 bases separating them. CDR3 protein: CASSAGAGNQPQHF. Written as DNA, the CDR3 is TGCGCCAGTTCTGCAGGGGCAGGCAATCAGCCCCAGCATTTT.

The V and J genes are TRBV29-1 and TRBJ2-3; unclear D gene. The CDR3 has 12 amino acids. CDR1 and CDR2 from the germline V gene are SQVTM and ANQGSEA. V was pared by 6 bases and J by 3 bases, with 10 bases between. The CDR3 nucleotides read TGCAGCGTCGTGTGGGGTACAGATACGCAGTATTTT. Amino acid sequence: CSVVWGTDTQYF.

This clone has only a few counts. This chain uses TRBV6-5 with TRBJ1-5, with 8 bases that match TRBD1. V was pared by 4 bases and J by 6 bases, with 5 bases of the junction left unmatched. This CDR3 contains 14 residues. Germline V gene sequence: CDR1 MNHEY, CDR2 SVGAGI. CDR3 sequence reads: CASSSRQGIQPQHF. The CDR3 DNA sequence: TGTGCCAGCAGTTCTCGACAGGGGATTCAGCCCCAGCATTTT.

This clone showed up just once. The gene calls are TRBV5-6 and TRBJ1-5, with 10 bases fitting TRBD1. Germline V gives CDR1 SGHDT, CDR2 YYEEEE. Trimming cost V 3 bases and J 7 bases; bases outside gene matches: 7. The CDR3 totals 15 residues. Here the CDR3 reads CASSSGTGVEQPQHF. CDR3 in DNA: TGTGCCAGCAGCTCCGGGACAGGGGTCGAACAGCCCCAGCATTTT.

The chain recombines TRBV5-4 with TRBJ2-7; 9 bases are a match to TRBD1. CDR1 is SGHNT and CDR2 is YYREEE in the germline V gene (reference sequence). CDR3 length: 14 residues. Losses at the gene ends were 4 bases for V and 3 bases for J; bases not matched to a gene: 5. CDR3 in amino acids: CASSIGTGSYEQYF. CDR3 bases: TGTGCCAGCAGCATCGGGACAGGGAGCTACGAGCAGTACTTC. Complete variable domain (other parts from reference TRBV5-4 and TRBJ2-7): ETGVTQSPTHLIKTRGQQVTLRCSSQSGHNTVSWYQQALGQGPQFIFQYYREEENGRGNFPPRFSGLQFPNYSSELNVNALELDDSALYLCASSIGTGSYEQYFGPGTRLTVT.

The V call is TRBV28, the J call TRBJ2-7; the D is unclear. V lost 3 bases, J lost 2 bases, and 11 bases lay in between. From germline, CDR1 is MDHEN and CDR2 SYDVKM. This CDR3 contains 14 residues. The CDR3 DNA reads TGTGCCAGCAGTTTTCGTGAACTTCCCTACGAGCAGTACTTC. Encoded protein: CASSFRELPYEQYF.

The gene calls are TRBV2 and TRBJ2-7; maybe TRBD2 (5 bases). Trimming cost V 2 bases and J 3 bases, with 8 bases left between them. Germline CDR1 and CDR2: SNHLY and FYNNEI. The CDR3 extends over 13 amino acids. CDR3 bases: TGTGCCAGCAGTGAACTTCGGGGCTACGAGCAGTACTTC. Amino acids: CASSELRGYEQYF. Based on the CDR3 plus reference TRBV2 and TRBJ2-7, the full variable domain is EPEVTQTPSHQVTQMGQEVILRCVPISNHLYFYWYRQILGQKVEFLVSFYNNEISEKSEIFDDQFSVERPDGSNFTLKIRSTKLEDSAMYFCASSELRGYEQYFGPGTRLTVT.

The rearrangement uses TRBV19 and TRBJ1-5, with a weak D call TRBD1 (5 bases). V lost 6 bases, J lost 5 bases, and 17 bases lay in between. In germline, CDR1 is LNHDA, CDR2 SQIVND (reference sequence). The length of the CDR3 is 15 residues. The CDR3 DNA is TGTGCCAGTAGCACAACCGGGACGAGTTATCAGCCCCAGCATTTT. Protein: CASSTTGTSYQPQHF.

The gene calls are TRBV28 and TRBJ1-1; D gene ambiguous. Trimming stripped 7 bases from V and 1 base from J, with 10 bases between. The CDR3 has 13 amino acids. CDR1 MDHEN and CDR2 SYDVKM come from the germline V gene. In nucleotides, the CDR3 is TGTGCCAGCACAATGGGGAGGAACACTGAAGCTTTCTTT. Its translation: CASTMGRNTEAFF.

The V and J genes are TRBV6-5 and TRBJ1-2, with a weak D call TRBD1 (6 bases). This CDR3 region has 11 residues. In germline, CDR1 is MNHEY, CDR2 SVGAGI. The V end lost 5 bases, the J end lost 8 bases, and 9 bases lay between the germline ends. The CDR3 is CASSEGGGYTF. The CDR3 nucleotides are TGTGCCAGCAGTGAGGGGGGCGGCTACACCTTC.

V usage is TRBV15 and J usage is TRBJ1-2, with D possibly being TRBD1 (5 bases). This CDR3 region has 13 residues. The V and J ends lost 1 base and 5 bases respectively, with 8 bases between them. Germline CDR1 LNHNV, CDR2 YYDKDF (reference sequence). CDR3 sequence: CATSRGGDYGYTF. The CDR3 region has the DNA TGTGCCACCAGCAGAGGGGGGGATTATGGCTACACCTTC.

The CDR3 bases are TGTGCCAGCACCCGAGACGGTGAGCAGTACTTC. Translated: CASTRDGEQYF. The chain is built from TRBV2 and TRBJ2-7; D is unresolved. The V end lost 7 bases, the J end lost 7 bases, and 11 bases lay between the germline ends. CDR1 is SNHLY and CDR2 is FYNNEI in the germline V gene. There are 11 residues in the CDR3.